This passage covers 14 T cell receptor beta chains from one sample sequenced in a study of blood T cell repertoires in COVID-19. Data came from immunoSEQ multiplex PCR; TCRdb stores just in-frame clones and leaves some out. The table lists 70,000 or so clones, around 80% of them singletons. Material: peripheral blood. The source is a human donor in a cohort sampled during active COVID-19.

This clone was seen once. The J gene is TRBJ2-3, the V gene TRBV5-4, with TRBD1 matching 8 bases. The CDR3 totals 15 residues. J gave up 3 bases and V 4 bases, and 7 bases lay outside the gene matches. Germline V gives CDR1 SGHNT, CDR2 YYREEE (reference sequence). Written as DNA, the CDR3 is TGTGCCAGCAGCCCAGGGGGCATCATGACAGATACGCAGTATTTT. This gives the protein CASSPGGIMTDTQYF.

The chain uses TRBV5-1 and TRBJ1-1; 7 bases are a match to TRBD1. CDR3 length: 15 residues. With V trimmed by 4 bases and J by 1 base, 7 bases remained unmatched. From germline, CDR1 is SGHRS and CDR2 YFSETQ. The chain's CDR3 is CASSPGAGGNTEAFF. DNA for the CDR3: TGCGCCAGCAGCCCCGGTGCAGGGGGGAACACTGAAGCTTTCTTT.

This clone was counted once. The chain uses TRBV9 and TRBJ1-6; D unclear. The CDR3 length is 14 residues. Germline V gene sequence: CDR1 SGDLS, CDR2 YYNGEE. V gave up 0 bases and J gave up 7 bases, with 8 bases separating them. DNA for the CDR3: TGTGCCAGCAGCGTAGTTTCGGAGAATTCACCCCTCCACTTT. It yields the protein CASSVVSENSPLHF.

This sequence joins TRBV5-8 and TRBJ1-3; TRBD1 agrees at 8 bases. Germline loops: CDR1 SGHTS, CDR2 YDEGEE. Trimming removed 4 bases from V and 0 bases from J; junction bases left unmatched: 3. CDR3 length: 15 amino acids. CDR3: CASSPDRGSGNTIYF. CDR3 bases: TGTGCCAGCAGCCCAGACAGGGGCTCTGGAAACACCATATATTTT. The entire variable domain, with the rest obtained from reference TRBV5-8 and TRBJ1-3, is as follows: EAGVTQSPTHLIKTRGQQATLRCSPISGHTSVYWYQQALGLGLQFLLWYDEGEERNRGNFPPRFSGRQFPNYSSELNVNALELEDSALYLCASSPDRGSGNTIYFGEGSWLTVV.

The gene calls are TRBV29-1 and TRBJ2-3, with 8 bases that match TRBD2. Germline trimming cut 1 base from V and 0 bases from J; bases unmatched to any gene: 12. CDR3 size: 18 residues. The germline gives CDR1 SQVTM, CDR2 ANQGSEA. The CDR3 sequence: CSVEGSGSLALSTDTQYF. In nucleotides, the CDR3 is TGCAGCGTTGAAGGGAGCGGGAGCCTAGCCTTAAGCACAGATACGCAGTATTTT.

This chain links TRBV10-3 with TRBJ2-1; 8 bases match TRBD2. The J segment lost 6 bases and the V segment lost 2 bases, leaving 9 bases of the junction unmatched. The CDR3 spans 16 residues. Germline CDR1 ENHRY, CDR2 SYGVKD. The CDR3 bases are TGTGCCATCAGTGAGCGCCCGGGAGGGTCTAGCAATGAGCAGTTCTTC. It codes for CAISERPGGSSNEQFF.

The rearrangement joins TRBV30 to TRBJ1-3; TRBD1 aligns across 7 bases. V gave up 4 bases and J gave up 0 bases; unmatched junction bases: 15. The CDR3 has 18 amino acids. The V gene's germline CDR1 is GTSNPN and CDR2 SVGIG (reference sequence). CDR3 sequence reads: CAWTKSPGQRNSGNTIYF. In DNA, the CDR3 is TGTGCCTGGACCAAATCCCCGGGACAGCGGAACTCTGGAAACACCATATATTTT.

The rearrangement joins TRBV2 to TRBJ2-4, with 8 positions matching TRBD2. CDR1 is SNHLY and CDR2 is FYNNEI in the germline V gene. With V trimmed by 4 bases and J by 6 bases, 11 bases remained unmatched. The CDR3 contains 16 residues. Here the CDR3 DNA reads TGTGCCAGCAGTGTCCGGCTAGCGGGTCTCCCAAACATTCAGTACTTC. Translated, it gives CASSVRLAGLPNIQYF.

J is TRBJ1-1 and V is TRBV7-2; tentative D call: TRBD1 (6 bases). Germline lookup yields CDR1 SGHTA and CDR2 FQGNSA. This CDR3 is built from 15 residues. Trimming removed 3 bases at V and 4 bases at J, with 15 bases between. The CDR3 is CASSLQGIRGTEAFF. In DNA form, the CDR3 reads TGTGCCAGCAGCTTGCAGGGGATTCGGGGCACTGAAGCTTTCTTT.

The rearrangement links TRBV18 to TRBJ2-3; 10 bases agree with TRBD2. Germline trimming cut 3 bases from V and 2 bases from J; bases unmatched to any gene: 2. The CDR3 runs to 15 residues. Germline assignment: CDR1 KGHSH and CDR2 LQKENI. In nucleotides, the CDR3 is TGTGCCAGCTCACCTAGCGGGGGGAACACAGATACGCAGTATTTT. It codes for CASSPSGGNTDTQYF.

The V gene is TRBV11-2, the J gene TRBJ2-7; TRBD1 might be the D (5 bases). The germline gives CDR1 SGHAT, CDR2 FQNNGV. The ends were cut back, 0 bases at V and 2 bases at J, with 11 bases in the middle. This CDR3 contains 15 residues. In DNA form, the CDR3 reads TGTGCCAGCAGCTTAGACGGGCAGGGCACCTACGAGCAGTACTTC. Amino acid sequence: CASSLDGQGTYEQYF.

This chain connects TRBV6-1 to TRBJ2-3; TRBD1 is a possible D gene (6 bases). Germline lookup yields CDR1 MNHNS and CDR2 SASEGT. The V end was cut by 8 bases, the J end by 6 bases, with 15 bases between. The CDR3 loop spans 13 amino acids. CDR3 loop: CASETGRGDTQYF. DNA for the CDR3: TGTGCCAGCGAGACAGGCCGGGGTGATACGCAGTATTTT.

CDR3 in amino acids: CASSSGQGMDEQYF. CDR3 sequence (DNA): TGTGCCAGCAGCTCGGGACAGGGGATGGACGAGCAGTACTTC. J is TRBJ2-7 and V is TRBV5-6; 10 bases agree with TRBD1. This CDR3 has 14 residues. Germline CDR1 SGHDT, CDR2 YYEEEE. Trimming took 3 bases from V and 5 from J; bases not matched to a gene: 5.

This CDR3 reads CASSYSEGDTEAFF. In DNA, the CDR3 is TGTGCCAGCAGTTACTCAGAGGGGGACACTGAAGCTTTCTTT. The J gene is TRBJ1-1, the V gene TRBV6-2 or TRBV6-3, with D possibly matching TRBD1 (6 bases). V was trimmed by 0 bases and J by 3 bases, leaving 8 bases between them. The CDR3 runs 14 residues. Germline V gene lookup returns CDR1 MNHEY and CDR2 SVGEGT.